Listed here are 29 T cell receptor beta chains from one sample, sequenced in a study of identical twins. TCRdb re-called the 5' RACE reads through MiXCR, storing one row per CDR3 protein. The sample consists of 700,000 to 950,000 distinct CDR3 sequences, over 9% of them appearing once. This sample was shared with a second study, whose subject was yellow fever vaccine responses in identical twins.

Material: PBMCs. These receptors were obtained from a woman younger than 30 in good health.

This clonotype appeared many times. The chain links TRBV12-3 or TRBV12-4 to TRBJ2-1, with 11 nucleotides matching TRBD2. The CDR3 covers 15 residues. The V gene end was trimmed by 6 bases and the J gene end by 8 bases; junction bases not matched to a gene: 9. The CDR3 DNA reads TGTGCCAGCAGCCCCACTAGCGGGAGAATTTATGAGCAGTTCTTC. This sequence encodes CASSPTSGRIYEQFF.

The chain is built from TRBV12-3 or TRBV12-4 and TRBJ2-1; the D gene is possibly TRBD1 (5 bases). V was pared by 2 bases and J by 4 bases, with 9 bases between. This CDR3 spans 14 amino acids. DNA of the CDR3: TGTGCCAGCAGTTTACAGGGAATATACAATGAGCAGTTCTTC. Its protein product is CASSLQGIYNEQFF.

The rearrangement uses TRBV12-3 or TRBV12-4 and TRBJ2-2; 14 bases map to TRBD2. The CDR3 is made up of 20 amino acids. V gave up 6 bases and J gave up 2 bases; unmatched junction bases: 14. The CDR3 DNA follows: TGTGCCAGCAGCGACCGCCTCGGACTAGCGGGAGGAACAAACACCGGGGAGCTGTTTTTT. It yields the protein CASSDRLGLAGGTNTGELFF.

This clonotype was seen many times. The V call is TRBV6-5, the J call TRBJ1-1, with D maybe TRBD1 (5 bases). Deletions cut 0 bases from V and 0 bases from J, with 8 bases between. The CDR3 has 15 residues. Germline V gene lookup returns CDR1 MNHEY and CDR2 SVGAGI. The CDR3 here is CASSYSRQLNTEAFF. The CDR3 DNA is TGTGCCAGCAGTTACTCCAGACAGCTGAACACTGAAGCTTTCTTT.

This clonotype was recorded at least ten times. The CDR3 DNA follows: TGTGCCAGCAGCTTTACAGGGGCTGGAAACACCATATATTTT. It translates to CASSFTGAGNTIYF. The chain couples TRBV7-2 to TRBJ1-3, with 7 bases identical to TRBD1. V shed 3 bases, J shed 2 bases, and the junction held 1 base outside the gene matches. Germline lookup yields CDR1 SGHTA and CDR2 FQGNSA. The CDR3 has 14 residues.

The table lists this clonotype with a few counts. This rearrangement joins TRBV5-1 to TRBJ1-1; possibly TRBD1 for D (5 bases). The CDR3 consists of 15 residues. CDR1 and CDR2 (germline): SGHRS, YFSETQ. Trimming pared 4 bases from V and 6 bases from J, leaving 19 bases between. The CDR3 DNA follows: TGCGCCAGCAGCCTGGGCGGCGGAGGGGTCTCTGAAGCTTTCTTT. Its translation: CASSLGGGGVSEAFF.

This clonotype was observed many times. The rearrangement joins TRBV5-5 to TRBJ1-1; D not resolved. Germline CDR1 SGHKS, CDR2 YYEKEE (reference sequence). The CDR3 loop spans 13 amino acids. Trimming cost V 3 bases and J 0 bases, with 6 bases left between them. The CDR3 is CASSSYMNTEAFF. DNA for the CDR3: TGTGCCAGCAGCTCCTACATGAACACTGAAGCTTTCTTT.

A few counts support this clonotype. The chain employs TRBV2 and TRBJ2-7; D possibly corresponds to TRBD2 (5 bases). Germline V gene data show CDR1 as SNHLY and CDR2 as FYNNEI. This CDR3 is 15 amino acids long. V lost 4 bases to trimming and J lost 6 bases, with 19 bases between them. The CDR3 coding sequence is TGTGCCAGCAGTGGAATAGCGACGCTCACGGCCGAGCAGTACTTC. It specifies CASSGIATLTAEQYF. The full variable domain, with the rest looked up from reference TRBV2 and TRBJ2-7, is EPEVTQTPSHQVTQMGQEVILRCVPISNHLYFYWYRQILGQKVEFLVSFYNNEISEKSEIFDDQFSVERPDGSNFTLKIRSTKLEDSAMYFCASSGIATLTAEQYFGPGTRLTVT.

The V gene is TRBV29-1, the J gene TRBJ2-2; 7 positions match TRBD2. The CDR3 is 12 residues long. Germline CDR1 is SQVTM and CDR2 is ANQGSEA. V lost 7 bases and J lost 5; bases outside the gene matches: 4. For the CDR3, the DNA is TGCAGCGGGGGACTAACTACCGGGGAGCTGTTTTTT. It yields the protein CSGGLTTGELFF.

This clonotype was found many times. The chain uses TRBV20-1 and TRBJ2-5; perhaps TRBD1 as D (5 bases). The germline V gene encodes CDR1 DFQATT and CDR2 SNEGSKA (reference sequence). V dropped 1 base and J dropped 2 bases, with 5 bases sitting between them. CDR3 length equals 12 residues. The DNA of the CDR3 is TGCAGTGCTAGAGGACAGCAAGAGACCCAGTACTTC. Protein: CSARGQQETQYF.

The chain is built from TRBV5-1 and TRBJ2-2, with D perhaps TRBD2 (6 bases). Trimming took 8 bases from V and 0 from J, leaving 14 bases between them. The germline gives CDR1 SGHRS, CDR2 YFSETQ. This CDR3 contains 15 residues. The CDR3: CASQRSGSNTGELFF. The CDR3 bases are TGCGCCAGTCAACGTAGCGGATCGAACACCGGGGAGCTGTTTTTT.

CDR3 bases: TGCAGTGCTAGTCCCGGACAGGGGGCGAACACTGAAGCTTTCTTT. Its translation is CSASPGQGANTEAFF. The V gene is TRBV20-1, the J gene TRBJ1-1, with 11 bases aligning to TRBD1. The germline gives CDR1 DFQATT, CDR2 SNEGSKA (reference sequence). The trim removed 3 bases at V and 1 base at J, leaving 4 bases unmatched. This CDR3 contains 15 residues.

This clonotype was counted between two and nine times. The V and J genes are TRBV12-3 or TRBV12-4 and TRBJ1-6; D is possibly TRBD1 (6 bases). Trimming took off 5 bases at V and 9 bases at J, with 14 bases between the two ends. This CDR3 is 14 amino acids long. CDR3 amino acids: CASSRTEGTSPLHF. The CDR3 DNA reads TGTGCCAGCAGTAGGACAGAAGGAACTTCACCCCTCCACTTT.

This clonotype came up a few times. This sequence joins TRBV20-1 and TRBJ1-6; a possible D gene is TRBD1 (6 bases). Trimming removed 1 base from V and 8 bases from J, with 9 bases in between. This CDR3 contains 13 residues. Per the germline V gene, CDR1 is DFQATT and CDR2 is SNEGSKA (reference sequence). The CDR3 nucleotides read TGCAGTGCTAGAGCAGGGGTGGATTCACCCCTCCACTTT. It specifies CSARAGVDSPLHF.

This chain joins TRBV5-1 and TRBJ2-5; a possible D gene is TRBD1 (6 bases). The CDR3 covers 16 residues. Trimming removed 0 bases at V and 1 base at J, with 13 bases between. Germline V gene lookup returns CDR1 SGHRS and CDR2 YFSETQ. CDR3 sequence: CASSLAGLQGQETQYF. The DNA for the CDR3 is TGCGCCAGCAGCTTGGCCGGTTTACAGGGCCAAGAGACCCAGTACTTC.

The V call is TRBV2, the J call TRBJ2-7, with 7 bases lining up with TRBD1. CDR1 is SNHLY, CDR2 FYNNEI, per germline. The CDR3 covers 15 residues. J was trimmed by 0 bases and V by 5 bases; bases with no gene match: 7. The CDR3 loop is CASSPGQTSSYEQYV. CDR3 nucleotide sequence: TGTGCCAGCAGTCCGGGACAGACCAGCTCCTACGAGCAGTACGTC.

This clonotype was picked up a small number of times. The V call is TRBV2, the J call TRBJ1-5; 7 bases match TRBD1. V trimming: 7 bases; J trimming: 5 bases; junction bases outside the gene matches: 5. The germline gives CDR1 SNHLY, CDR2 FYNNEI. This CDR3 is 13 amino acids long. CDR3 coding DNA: TGTGCCAGCACGCGCCAGGGGGATCAGCCCCAGCATTTT. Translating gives CASTRQGDQPQHF.

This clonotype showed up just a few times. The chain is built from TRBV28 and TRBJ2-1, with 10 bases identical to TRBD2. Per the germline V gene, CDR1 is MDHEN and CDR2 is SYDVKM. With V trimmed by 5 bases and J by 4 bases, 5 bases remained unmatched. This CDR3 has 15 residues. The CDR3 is CASSPLTSGYNEQFF. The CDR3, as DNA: TGTGCCAGCAGTCCCCTGACTAGCGGGTACAATGAGCAGTTCTTC.

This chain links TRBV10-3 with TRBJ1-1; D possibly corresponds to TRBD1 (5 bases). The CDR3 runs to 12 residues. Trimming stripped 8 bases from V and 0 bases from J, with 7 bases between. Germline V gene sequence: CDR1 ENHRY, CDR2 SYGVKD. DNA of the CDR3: TGTGCCATCGGGGGTTTGAACACTGAAGCTTTCTTT. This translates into CAIGGLNTEAFF.

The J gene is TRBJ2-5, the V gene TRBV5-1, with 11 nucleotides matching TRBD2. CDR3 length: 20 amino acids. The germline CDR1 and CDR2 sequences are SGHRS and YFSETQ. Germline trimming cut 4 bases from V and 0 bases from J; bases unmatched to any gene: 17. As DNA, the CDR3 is TGCGCCAGCAGCATGAACATAGCGGGAGGGCGGCCGACGTACCAAGAGACCCAGTACTTC. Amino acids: CASSMNIAGGRPTYQETQYF.

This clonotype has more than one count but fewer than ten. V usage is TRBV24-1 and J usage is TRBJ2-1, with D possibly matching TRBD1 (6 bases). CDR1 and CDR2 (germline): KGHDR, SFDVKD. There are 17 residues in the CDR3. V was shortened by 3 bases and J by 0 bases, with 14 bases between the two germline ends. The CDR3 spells CATSDASGTLSYNEQFF. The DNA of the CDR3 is TGTGCCACCAGTGATGCGTCCGGGACACTCTCCTACAATGAGCAGTTCTTC.

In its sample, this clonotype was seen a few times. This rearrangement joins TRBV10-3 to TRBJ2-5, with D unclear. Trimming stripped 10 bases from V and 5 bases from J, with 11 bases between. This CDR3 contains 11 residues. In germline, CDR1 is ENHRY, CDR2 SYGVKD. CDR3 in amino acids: CANGAGETQYF. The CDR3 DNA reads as TGTGCCAACGGCGCCGGGGAGACCCAGTACTTC.

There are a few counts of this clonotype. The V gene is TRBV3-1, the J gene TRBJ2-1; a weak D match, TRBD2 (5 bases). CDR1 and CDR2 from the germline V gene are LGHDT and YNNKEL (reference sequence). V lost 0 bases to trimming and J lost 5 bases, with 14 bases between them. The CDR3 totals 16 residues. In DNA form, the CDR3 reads TGTGCCAGCAGCCAAGAAAGAGGGTACGGTCACAATGAGCAGTTCTTC. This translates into CASSQERGYGHNEQFF.

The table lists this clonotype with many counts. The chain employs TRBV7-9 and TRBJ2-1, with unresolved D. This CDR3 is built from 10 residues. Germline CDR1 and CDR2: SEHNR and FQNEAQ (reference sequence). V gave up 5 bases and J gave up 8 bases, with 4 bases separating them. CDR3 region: CASSAHEQFF. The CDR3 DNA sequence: TGTGCCAGCAGCGCGCATGAGCAGTTCTTC.

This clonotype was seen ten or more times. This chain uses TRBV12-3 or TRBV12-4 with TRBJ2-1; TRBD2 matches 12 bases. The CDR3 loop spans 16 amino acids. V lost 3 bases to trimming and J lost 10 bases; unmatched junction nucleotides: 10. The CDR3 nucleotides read TGTGCCAGCAGTTTGTTTCAGACTAGCGGGGGCCCCGAGCAGTTCTTC. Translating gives CASSLFQTSGGPEQFF.

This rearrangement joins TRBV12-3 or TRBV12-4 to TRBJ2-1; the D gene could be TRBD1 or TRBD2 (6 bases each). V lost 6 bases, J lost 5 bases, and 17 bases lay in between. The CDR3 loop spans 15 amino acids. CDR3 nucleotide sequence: TGTGCCAGCAGACACGACTTGGAGGGGGACAATGAGCAGTTCTTC. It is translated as CASRHDLEGDNEQFF.

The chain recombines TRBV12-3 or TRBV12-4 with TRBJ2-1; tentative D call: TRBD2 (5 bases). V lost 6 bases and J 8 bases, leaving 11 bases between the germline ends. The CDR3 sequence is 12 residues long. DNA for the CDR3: TGTGCCAGCAGCAATAGCGTCCATGAGCAGTTCTTC. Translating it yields CASSNSVHEQFF.

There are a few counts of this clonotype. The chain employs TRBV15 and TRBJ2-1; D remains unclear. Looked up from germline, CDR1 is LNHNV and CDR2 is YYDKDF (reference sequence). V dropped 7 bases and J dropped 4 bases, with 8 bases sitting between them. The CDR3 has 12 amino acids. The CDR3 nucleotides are TGTGCCACCAAAGGAAGGTACAATGAGCAGTTCTTC. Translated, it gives CATKGRYNEQFF.

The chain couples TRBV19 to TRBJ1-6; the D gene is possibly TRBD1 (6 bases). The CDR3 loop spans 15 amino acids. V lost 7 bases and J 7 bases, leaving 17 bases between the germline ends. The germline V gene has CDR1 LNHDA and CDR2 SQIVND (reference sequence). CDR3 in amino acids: CASNPEQGVNSPLHF. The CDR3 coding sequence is TGTGCCAGTAACCCGGAACAGGGAGTCAATTCACCCCTCCACTTT.